Following are 3 T cell receptor beta chains from one sample sequenced in a study of blood T cell repertoires in COVID-19. The repertoire was sequenced with immunoSEQ multiplex PCR; TCRdb's copy has only in-frame clones and lacks some. The sample lists about 410,000 clones, 70% to 90% seen once, with about 1.6% in the top ten. The source material was peripheral blood. Receptors were obtained from a woman between 40 and 55 years old with COVID-19, enrolled during active disease.

The chain joins TRBV21-1 to TRBJ2-4; the table gives TRBD1 as D, unverified against the DNA. TRBV21-1 is a pseudogene locus. The CDR3 covers 15 residues. CDR3 nucleotide sequence: TGTGCCAGCAGCAAAGAGGAAGGGGGACAAAACATTCAGTACTTC. This encodes CASSKEEGGQNIQYF.

V gene TRBV7-8 combines with J gene TRBJ2-7; weak D call: TRBD1 (5 bases). In germline, CDR1 is SGHVS, CDR2 FQNEAQ. CDR3 size: 15 residues. The V end was cut by 5 bases, the J end by 3 bases, with 17 bases between. The CDR3 is CASSQGFGQGYEQYF. Written as DNA, the CDR3 is TGTGCCAGCAGCCAAGGGTTCGGTCAGGGCTACGAGCAGTACTTC.

The chain joins TRBV27 to TRBJ1-6; weak D call: TRBD1 (6 bases). CDR1 and CDR2 (germline): MNHEY, SMNVEV (reference sequence). V lost 3 bases and J 3 bases, leaving 15 bases between the germline ends. The CDR3 is 17 amino acids. The CDR3 bases are TGTGCCAGCAGTTTTAACCAACAGGGCTTCTATAATTCACCCCTCCACTTT. Translating gives CASSFNQQGFYNSPLHF.